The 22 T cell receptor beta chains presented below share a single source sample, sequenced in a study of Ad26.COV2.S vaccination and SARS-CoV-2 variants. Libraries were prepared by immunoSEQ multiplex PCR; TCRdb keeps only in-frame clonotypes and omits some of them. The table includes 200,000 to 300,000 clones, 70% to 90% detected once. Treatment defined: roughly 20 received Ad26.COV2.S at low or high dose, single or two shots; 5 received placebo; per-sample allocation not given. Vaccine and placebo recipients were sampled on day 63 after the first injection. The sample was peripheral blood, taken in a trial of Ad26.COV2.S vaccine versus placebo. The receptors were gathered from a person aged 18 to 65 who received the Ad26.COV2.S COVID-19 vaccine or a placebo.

The CDR3 loop is CASRDAGETQYF. The CDR3 DNA follows: TGTGCCAGCAGGGATGCGGGAGAGACCCAGTACTTC. The chain employs TRBV7-9 and TRBJ2-5; a weak D match, TRBD2 (5 bases). Germline V gene lookup returns CDR1 SEHNR and CDR2 FQNEAQ (reference sequence). CDR3 length: 12 amino acids. The V gene lost 6 bases and the J gene lost 4 bases, with 9 bases spanning the gap.

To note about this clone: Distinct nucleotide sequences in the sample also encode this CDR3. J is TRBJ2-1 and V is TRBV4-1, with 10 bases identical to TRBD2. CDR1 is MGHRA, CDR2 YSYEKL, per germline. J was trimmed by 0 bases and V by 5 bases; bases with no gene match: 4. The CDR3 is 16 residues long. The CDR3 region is CASSTLAGVSYNEQFF. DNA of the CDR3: TGCGCCAGCAGCACCCTAGCGGGAGTCTCCTACAATGAGCAGTTCTTC.

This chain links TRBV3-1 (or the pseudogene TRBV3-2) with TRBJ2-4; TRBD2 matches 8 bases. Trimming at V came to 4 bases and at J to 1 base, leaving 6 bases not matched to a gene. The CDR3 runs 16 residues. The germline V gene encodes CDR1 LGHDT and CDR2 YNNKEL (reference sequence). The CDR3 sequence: CASSPPREVAKNIQYF. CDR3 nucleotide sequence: TGTGCCAGCAGCCCCCCGCGGGAGGTGGCCAAAAACATTCAGTACTTC.

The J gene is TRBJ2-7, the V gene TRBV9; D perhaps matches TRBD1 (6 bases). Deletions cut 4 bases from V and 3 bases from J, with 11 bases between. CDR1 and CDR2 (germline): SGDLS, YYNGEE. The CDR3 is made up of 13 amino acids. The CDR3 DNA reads TGTGCCAGCAGCCCCGGACAGCACTACGAGCAGTACTTC. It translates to CASSPGQHYEQYF.

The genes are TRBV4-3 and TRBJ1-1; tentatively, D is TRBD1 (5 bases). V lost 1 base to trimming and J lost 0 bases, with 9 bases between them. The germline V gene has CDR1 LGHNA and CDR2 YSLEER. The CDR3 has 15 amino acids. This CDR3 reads CASSQGQGMNTEAFF. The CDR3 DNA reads TGCGCCAGCAGCCAAGGTCAGGGAATGAACACTGAAGCTTTCTTT.

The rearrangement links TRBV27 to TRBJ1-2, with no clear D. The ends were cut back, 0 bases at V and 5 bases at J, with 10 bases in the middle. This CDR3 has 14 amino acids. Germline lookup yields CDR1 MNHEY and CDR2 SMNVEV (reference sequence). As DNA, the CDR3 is TGTGCCAGCAGTTTATCGGCAGAGGGATATGGCTACACCTTC. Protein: CASSLSAEGYGYTF.

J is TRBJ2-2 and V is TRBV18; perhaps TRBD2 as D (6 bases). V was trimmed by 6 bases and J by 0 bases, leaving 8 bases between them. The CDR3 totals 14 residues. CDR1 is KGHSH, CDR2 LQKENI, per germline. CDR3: CASSLASNTGELFF. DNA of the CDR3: TGTGCCAGCTCGCTAGCGTCGAACACCGGGGAGCTGTTTTTT.

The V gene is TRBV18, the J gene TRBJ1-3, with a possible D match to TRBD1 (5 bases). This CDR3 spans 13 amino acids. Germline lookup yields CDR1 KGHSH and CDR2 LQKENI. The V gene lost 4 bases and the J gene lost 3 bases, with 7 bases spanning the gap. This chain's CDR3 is CASSRDGGNTIYF. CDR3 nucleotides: TGTGCCAGCTCACGGGACGGTGGAAACACCATATATTTT. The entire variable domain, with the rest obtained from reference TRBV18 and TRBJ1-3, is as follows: NAGVMQNPRHLVRRRGQEARLRCSPMKGHSHVYWYRQLPEEGLKFMVYLQKENIIDESGMPKERFSAEFPKEGPSILRIQQVVRGDSAAYFCASSRDGGNTIYFGEGSWLTVV.

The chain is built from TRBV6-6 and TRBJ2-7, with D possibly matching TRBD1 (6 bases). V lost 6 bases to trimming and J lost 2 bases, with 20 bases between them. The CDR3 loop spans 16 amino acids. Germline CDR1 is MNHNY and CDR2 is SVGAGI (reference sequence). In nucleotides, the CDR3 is TGTGCCAGCAGCCCAACCCCGTGGACAGAAACCTACGAGCAGTACGTC. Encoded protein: CASSPTPWTETYEQYV.

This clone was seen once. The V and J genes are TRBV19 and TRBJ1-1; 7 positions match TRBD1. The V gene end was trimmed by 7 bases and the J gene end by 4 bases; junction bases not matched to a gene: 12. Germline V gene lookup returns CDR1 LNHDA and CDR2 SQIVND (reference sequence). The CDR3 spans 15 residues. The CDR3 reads CASTLGKGAGTEAFF. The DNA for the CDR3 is TGTGCCAGTACCCTAGGAAAGGGGGCGGGCACTGAAGCTTTCTTT.

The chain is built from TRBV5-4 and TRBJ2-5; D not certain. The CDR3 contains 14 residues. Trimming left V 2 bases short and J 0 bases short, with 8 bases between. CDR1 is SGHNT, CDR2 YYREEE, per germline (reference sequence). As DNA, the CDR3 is TGTGCCAGCAGCTTTCCCGGGTACCAAGAGACCCAGTACTTC. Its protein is CASSFPGYQETQYF.

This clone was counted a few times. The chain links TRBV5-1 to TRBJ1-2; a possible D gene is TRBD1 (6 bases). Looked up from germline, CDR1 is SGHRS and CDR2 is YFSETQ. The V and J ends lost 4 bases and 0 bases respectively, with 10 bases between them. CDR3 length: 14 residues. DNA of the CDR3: TGCGCCAGCAGCCCGACAGGTTCTAACTATGGCTACACCTTC. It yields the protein CASSPTGSNYGYTF.

Here the CDR3 reads CASSQVTAQPQHF. In DNA form, the CDR3 reads TGCGCCAGCAGCCAGGTGACAGCCCAGCCCCAGCATTTT. The rearrangement links TRBV4-1 to TRBJ1-5, with a tentative D call TRBD1 (5 bases). Germline V gene data show CDR1 as MGHRA and CDR2 as YSYEKL. The CDR3 consists of 13 residues. Trimming took 3 bases from V and 7 from J, leaving 10 bases between them.

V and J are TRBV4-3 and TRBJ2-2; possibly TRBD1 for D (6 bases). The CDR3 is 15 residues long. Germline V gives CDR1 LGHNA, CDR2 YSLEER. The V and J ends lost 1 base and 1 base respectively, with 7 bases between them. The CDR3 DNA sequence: TGCGCCAGCAGCCAAGGGGGACAGAACACCGGGGAGCTGTTTTTT. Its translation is CASSQGGQNTGELFF.

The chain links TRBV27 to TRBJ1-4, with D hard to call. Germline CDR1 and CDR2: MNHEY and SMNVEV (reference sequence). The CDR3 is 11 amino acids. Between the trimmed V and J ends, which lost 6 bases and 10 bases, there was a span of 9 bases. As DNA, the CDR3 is TGTGCCAGCAGGATTAGAGGAAAACTGTTTTTT. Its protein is CASRIRGKLFF.

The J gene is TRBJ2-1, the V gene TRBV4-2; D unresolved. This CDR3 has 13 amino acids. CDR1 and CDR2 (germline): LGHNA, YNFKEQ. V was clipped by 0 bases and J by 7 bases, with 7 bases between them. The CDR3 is CASSQDQLNEQFF. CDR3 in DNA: TGTGCCAGCAGCCAAGATCAATTGAATGAGCAGTTCTTC.

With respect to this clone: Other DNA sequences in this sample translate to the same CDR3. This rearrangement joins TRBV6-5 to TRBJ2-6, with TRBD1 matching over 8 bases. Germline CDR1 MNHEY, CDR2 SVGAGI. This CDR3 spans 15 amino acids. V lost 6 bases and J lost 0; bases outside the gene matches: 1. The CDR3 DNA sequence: TGTGCCAGCAGAACAGGGGGCTCTGGGGCCAACGTCCTGACTTTC. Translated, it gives CASRTGGSGANVLTF.

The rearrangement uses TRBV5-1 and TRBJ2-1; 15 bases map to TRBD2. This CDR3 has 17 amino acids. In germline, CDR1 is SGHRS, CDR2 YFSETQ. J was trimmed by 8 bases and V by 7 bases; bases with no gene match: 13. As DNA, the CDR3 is TGCGCCAGCCTAAGGACTAGCGGGAGGGCCGAGGTACATGAGCAGTTCTTC. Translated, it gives CASLRTSGRAEVHEQFF.

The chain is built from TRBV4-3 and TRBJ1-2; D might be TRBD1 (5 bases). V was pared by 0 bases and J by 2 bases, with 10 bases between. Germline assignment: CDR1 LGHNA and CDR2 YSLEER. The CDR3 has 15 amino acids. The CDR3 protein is CASSQDNRDNYGYTF. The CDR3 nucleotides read TGCGCCAGCAGCCAAGATAATCGGGACAACTATGGCTACACCTTC.

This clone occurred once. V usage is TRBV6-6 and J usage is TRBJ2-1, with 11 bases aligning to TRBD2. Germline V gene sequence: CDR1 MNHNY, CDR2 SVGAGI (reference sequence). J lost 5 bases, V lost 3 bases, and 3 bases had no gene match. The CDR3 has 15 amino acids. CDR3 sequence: CASSYTSGGHNEQFF. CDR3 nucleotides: TGTGCCAGCAGTTATACTAGCGGGGGACACAATGAGCAGTTCTTC.

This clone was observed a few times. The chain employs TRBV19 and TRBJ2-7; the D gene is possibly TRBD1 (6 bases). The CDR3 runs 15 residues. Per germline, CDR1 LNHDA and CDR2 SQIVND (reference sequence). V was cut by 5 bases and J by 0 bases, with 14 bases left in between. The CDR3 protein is CASSPSIGGSYEQYF. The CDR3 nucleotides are TGTGCCAGTAGTCCCTCGATAGGGGGCTCCTACGAGCAGTACTTC.

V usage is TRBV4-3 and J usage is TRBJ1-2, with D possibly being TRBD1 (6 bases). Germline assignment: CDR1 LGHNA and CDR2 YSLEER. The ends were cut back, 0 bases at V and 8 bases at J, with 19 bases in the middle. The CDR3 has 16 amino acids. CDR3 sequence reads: CASSQDLNSRGKGYTF. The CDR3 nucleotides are TGCGCCAGCAGCCAAGATCTGAACAGCAGGGGAAAAGGCTACACCTTC.